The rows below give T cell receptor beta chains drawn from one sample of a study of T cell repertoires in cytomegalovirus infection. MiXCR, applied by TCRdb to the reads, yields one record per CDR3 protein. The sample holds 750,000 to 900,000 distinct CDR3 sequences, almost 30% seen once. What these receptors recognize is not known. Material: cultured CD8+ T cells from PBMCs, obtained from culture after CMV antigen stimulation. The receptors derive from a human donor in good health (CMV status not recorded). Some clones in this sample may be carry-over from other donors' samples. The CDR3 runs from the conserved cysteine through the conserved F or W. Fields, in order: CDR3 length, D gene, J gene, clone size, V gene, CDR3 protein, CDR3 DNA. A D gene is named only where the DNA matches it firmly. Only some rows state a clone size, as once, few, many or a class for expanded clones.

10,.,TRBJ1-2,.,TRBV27,CATRDRGYTF,TGTGCCACCAGGGACCGTGGCTACACCTTC
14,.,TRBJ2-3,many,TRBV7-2,CASSLTTGTDTQYF,TGTGCCAGCAGCTTAACGACAGGCACAGATACGCAGTATTTT
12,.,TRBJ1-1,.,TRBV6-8,CASSCGYPEAFF,TGTGCCAGCAGTTGTGGGTATCCTGAAGCTTTCTTT
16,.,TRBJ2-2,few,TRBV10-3,CAISESVGKNTGELFF,TGTGCCATCAGTGAGTCTGTAGGAAAGAACACCGGGGAGCTGTTTTTT
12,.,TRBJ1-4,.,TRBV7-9,CASSSYNEKLFF,TGTGCCAGCAGCTCTTATAATGAAAAACTGTTTTTT
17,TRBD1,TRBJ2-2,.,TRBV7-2,CASSSWDRNGYTGELFF,TGTGCCAGCAGCTCCTGGGACAGGAATGGATACACCGGGGAGCTGTTTTTT
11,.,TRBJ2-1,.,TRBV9,CASRSRGAQLF,TGTGCCAGCAGGTCGAGGGGTGCCCAACTCTTC
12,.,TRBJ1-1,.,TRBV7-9,CASSFVGAEAFF,TGTGCCAGCAGCTTTGTGGGGGCTGAAGCTTTCTTT
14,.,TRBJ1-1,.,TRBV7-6,CASSPANRNTEAFF,TGTGCCAGCAGCCCTGCCAACAGGAACACTGAAGCTTTCTTT
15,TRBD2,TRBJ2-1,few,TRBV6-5,CASTHSGGAVNEQFF,TGTGCCAGCACCCACAGCGGGGGGGCCGTAAATGAGCAGTTCTTC
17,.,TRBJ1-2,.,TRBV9,CASSVGPLPGVNYGYTF,TGTGCCAGCAGCGTAGGCCCGCTACCCGGGGTTAACTATGGCTACACCTTC
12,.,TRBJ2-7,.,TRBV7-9,CASSFLGTEQYF,TGTGCCAGCAGCTTTCTTGGGACCGAGCAGTACTTC
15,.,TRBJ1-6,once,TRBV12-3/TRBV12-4,CASRQKQGLGSPLHF,TGTGCCAGCAGGCAGAAACAGGGCCTAGGGTCACCCCTCCACTTT
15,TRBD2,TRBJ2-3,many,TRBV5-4,CASSLGLASTDTQYF,TGTGCCAGCAGCTTAGGACTAGCTAGCACAGATACGCAGTATTTT
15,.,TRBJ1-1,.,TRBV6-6,CASSYLRQENTEAFF,TGTGCCAGCAGTTACCTCCGACAGGAGAACACTGAAGCTTTCTTT
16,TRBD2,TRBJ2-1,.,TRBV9,CASSVGRGGSYNEQFF,TGTGCCAGCAGCGTAGGGCGGGGGGGCTCCTACAATGAGCAGTTCTTC
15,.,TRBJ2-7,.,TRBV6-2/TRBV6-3,CASRPLRDFPHEQYF,TGTGCCAGCAGACCCCTGAGGGACTTCCCCCACGAGCAGTACTTC
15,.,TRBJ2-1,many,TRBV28,CASSFAQLVYNEQFF,TGTGCCAGCAGTTTCGCGCAATTGGTCTACAATGAGCAGTTCTTC
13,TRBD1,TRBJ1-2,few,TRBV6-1,CASREQGWPGYTF,TGTGCCAGCAGGGAACAGGGGTGGCCTGGCTACACCTTC
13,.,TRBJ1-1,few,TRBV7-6,CASTSPGRTEAFF,TGTGCCAGCACCTCACCGGGACGAACTGAAGCTTTCTTT
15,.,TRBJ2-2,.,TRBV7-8,CASSTRDGLPEGLFF,TGTGCCAGCAGTACCCGGGACGGCCTCCCTGAGGGGCTGTTTTTT
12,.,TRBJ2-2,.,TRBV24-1,CATSDLLGELFF,TGTGCCACCAGTGATTTGCTGGGGGAGCTGTTTTTT
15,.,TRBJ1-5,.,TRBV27,CASGPGPFRHQPQHF,TGTGCCAGCGGACCAGGACCCTTTAGGCATCAGCCCCAGCATTTT
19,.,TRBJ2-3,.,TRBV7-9,CASSHTIRWPSMTTDTQYF,TGTGCCAGCAGCCACACTATCCGGTGGCCCAGTATGACCACAGATACGCAGTATTTT
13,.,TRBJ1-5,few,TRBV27,CASSSGLAQPQHF,TGTGCCAGCAGTTCCGGCCTGGCTCAGCCTCAGCATTTT
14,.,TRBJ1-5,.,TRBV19,CASSHGYSNQPQHF,TGTGCCAGTAGTCACGGTTATAGCAATCAGCCCCAGCATTTT
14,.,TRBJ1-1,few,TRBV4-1,CASSRREMNTEAFF,TGCGCCAGCAGCCGGAGGGAGATGAACACTGAAGCTTTCTTT
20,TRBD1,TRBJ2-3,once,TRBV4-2,CASSQDDGPATLRGTDTQYF,TGTGCCAGCAGCCAAGATGACGGGCCGGCGACCCTCAGGGGGACAGATACGCAGTATTTT
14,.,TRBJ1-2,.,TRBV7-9,CASSLAPGIYGYTF,TGTGCCAGCAGCTTAGCTCCAGGGATCTATGGCTACACCTTC
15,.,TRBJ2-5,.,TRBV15,CATSPREGLQETQYF,TGTGCCACCAGCCCCCGAGAGGGGCTGCAAGAGACCCAGTACTTC
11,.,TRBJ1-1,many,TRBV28,CASSEGSEAFF,TGTGCCAGCAGTGAGGGAAGTGAAGCTTTCTTT
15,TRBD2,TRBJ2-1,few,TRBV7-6,CASSLAGSYYNEQFF,TGTGCCAGCAGTCTAGCGGGGAGCTACTACAATGAGCAGTTCTTC
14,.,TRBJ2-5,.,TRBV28,CASSLLAIQETQYF,TGTGCCAGCAGCCTTCTAGCGATACAAGAGACCCAGTACTTC
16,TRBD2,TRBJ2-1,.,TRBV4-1,CASSPSASGGRNEQFF,TGCGCCAGCAGCCCCTCGGCTAGCGGGGGCCGAAATGAGCAGTTCTTC
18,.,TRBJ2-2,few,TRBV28,CASNSAIPTRANTGELFF,TGTGCCAGCAACTCCGCTATCCCCACACGCGCGAACACCGGGGAGCTGTTTTTT
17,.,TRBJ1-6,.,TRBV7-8,CASSLELDFAYNSPLHF,TGTGCCAGCAGCTTAGAATTAGATTTTGCATATAATTCACCCCTCCACTTT
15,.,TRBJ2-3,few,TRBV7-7,CASSLGQGTVDTQYF,TGTGCTAGCAGCTTGGGGCAGGGGACGGTAGATACGCAGTATTTT
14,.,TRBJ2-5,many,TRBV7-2,CASSFPRYQETQYF,TGTGCCAGCAGCTTCCCTAGATACCAAGAGACCCAGTACTTC
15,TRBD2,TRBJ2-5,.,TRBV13,CASSGLAGGPETQYF,TGTGCCAGCAGTGGACTAGCGGGGGGGCCGGAGACCCAGTACTTC
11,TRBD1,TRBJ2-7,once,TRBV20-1,CSADRGHEQYF,TGCAGTGCCGACAGGGGCCACGAGCAGTACTTC
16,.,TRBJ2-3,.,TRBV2,CASSDRAPYSTDTQYF,TGTGCCAGCAGTGATCGCGCACCCTATAGCACAGATACGCAGTATTTT
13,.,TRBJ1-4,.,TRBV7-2,CASSLGADEKLFF,TGTGCCAGCAGCTTAGGGGCCGATGAAAAACTGTTTTTT
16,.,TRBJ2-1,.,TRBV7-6,CASSFDLTGSYNEQFF,TGTGCCAGCAGCTTCGATCTGACGGGCTCCTACAATGAGCAGTTCTTC